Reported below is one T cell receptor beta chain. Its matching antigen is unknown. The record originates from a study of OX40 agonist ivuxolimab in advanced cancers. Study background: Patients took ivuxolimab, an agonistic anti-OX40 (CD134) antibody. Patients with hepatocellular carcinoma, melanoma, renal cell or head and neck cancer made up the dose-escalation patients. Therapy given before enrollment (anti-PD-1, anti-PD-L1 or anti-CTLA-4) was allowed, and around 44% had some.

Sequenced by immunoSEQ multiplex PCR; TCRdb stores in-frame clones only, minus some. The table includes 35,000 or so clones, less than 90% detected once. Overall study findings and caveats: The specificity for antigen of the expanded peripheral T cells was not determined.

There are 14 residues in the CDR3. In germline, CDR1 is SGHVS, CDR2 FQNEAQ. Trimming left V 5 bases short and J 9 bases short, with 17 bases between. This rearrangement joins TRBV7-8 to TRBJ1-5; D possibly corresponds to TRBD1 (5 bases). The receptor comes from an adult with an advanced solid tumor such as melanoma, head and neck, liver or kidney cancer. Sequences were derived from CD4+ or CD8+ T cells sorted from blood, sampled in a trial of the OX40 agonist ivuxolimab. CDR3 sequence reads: CASSPQGLLGPQHF. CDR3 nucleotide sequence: TGTGCCAGCAGCCCCCAGGGACTTCTAGGGCCCCAGCATTTT.